Following are 29 T cell receptor beta chains from one sample sequenced in a study of regulatory T cells in long-lasting Graves disease. Arm-PCR of CDR3 regions and iRepertoire HTBI primers were used to build TCR beta libraries. MiXCR was run by TCRdb on the multiplex PCR reads, yielding one entry per CDR3 protein. The profile shows under 800,000 distinct CDR3 sequences, less than 20% of them singletons. Time point here: newly diagnosed GD, antithyroid drugs for less than 3 months. After RNA was extracted from PBMCs, the TCR library was made from it. These same records also appear under a second study, on T cells in Graves' hyperthyroidism and ophthalmopathy.

Sample: peripheral blood mononuclear cells (PBMCs), taken at new diagnosis, from a patient treated with antithyroid drugs. The origin of the receptors is a woman aged 25-40 years with Graves disease.

This clonotype was counted at least ten times. The chain links TRBV28 to TRBJ1-4, with 7 bases lining up with TRBD1. The CDR3 is 14 residues long. Trimming removed 6 bases from V and 7 bases from J; junction bases left unmatched: 8. CDR1 MDHEN and CDR2 SYDVKM come from the germline V gene. The CDR3 reads CASSRRQGVEKLFF. CDR3 nucleotides: TGTGCCAGCAGCCGTAGACAGGGAGTTGAAAAACTGTTTTTT.

V and J are TRBV20-1 and TRBJ1-5; 12 nucleotides line up with TRBD1. The CDR3 contains 15 residues. Germline V CDR1 and CDR2: DFQATT, SNEGSKA (reference sequence). CDR3 residues: CSDLERDRGQQPQHF. The CDR3 nucleotides are TGCAGCGACCTTGAGCGGGACAGGGGGCAGCAGCCCCAGCATTTT.

The chain recombines TRBV7-6 with TRBJ2-5, with TRBD2 matching over 11 bases. Looked up from germline, CDR1 is SGHVS and CDR2 is FNYEAQ. The CDR3 totals 15 residues. With 3 bases clipped from V and 5 bases from J, the junction kept 5 bases outside the gene matches. The CDR3 here is CASSFSGGAWETQYF. The CDR3 DNA reads as TGTGCCAGCAGCTTTAGCGGGGGGGCGTGGGAGACCCAGTACTTC.

The chain joins TRBV11-2 to TRBJ2-2, with 8 bases matching TRBD1. The CDR3 spans 15 residues. J gave up 6 bases and V 5 bases, and 8 bases lay outside the gene matches. Germline V gene lookup returns CDR1 SGHAT and CDR2 FQNNGV. CDR3 sequence: CASSAAGGFSGELFF. In DNA, the CDR3 is TGTGCCAGCAGCGCAGCAGGGGGCTTCTCCGGGGAGCTGTTTTTT.

This clonotype was seen ten or more times. One end of the junction is discordant with germline, which a read error may explain. The CDR3 spells CASSRLRSSGELFF. In nucleotides, the CDR3 is TGTGCCAGCAGCCGATTAAGATCGAGCGGGGAGCTGTTTTTT. The genes are TRBV5-1 and TRBJ2-2; no definite D call. The CDR3 sequence is 14 residues long. CDR1 and CDR2 from the germline V gene are SGHRS and YFSETQ. The full variable domain, its missing parts supplied by reference TRBV5-1 and TRBJ2-2, is KAGVTQTPRYLIKTRGQQVTLSCSPISGHRSVSWYQQTPGQGLQFLFEYFSETQRNKGNFPGRFSGRQFSNSRSEMNVSTLELGDSALYLCASSRLRSSGELFFGEGSRLTVL.

The chain recombines TRBV18 with TRBJ1-2; D is possibly TRBD1 (6 bases). The germline V gene has CDR1 KGHSH and CDR2 LQKENI. This CDR3 region has 14 residues. V was trimmed by 8 bases and J by 2 bases, leaving 15 bases between them. This CDR3 reads CASPRNRVNYGYTF. The CDR3 nucleotides read TGTGCCAGCCCCCGGAACAGGGTAAACTATGGCTACACCTTC.

The chain links TRBV6-2 or TRBV6-3 to TRBJ1-1, with TRBD1 matching 7 bases. Looked up from germline, CDR1 is MNHEY and CDR2 is SVGEGT. Trimming took 0 bases from V and 5 from J; bases not matched to a gene: 6. The CDR3 covers 15 residues. CDR3 residues: CASSYSQGVRTEAFF. The CDR3, as DNA: TGTGCCAGCAGTTACTCGCAGGGGGTAAGGACTGAAGCTTTCTTT.

This clonotype was counted only a few times. The V and J genes are TRBV30 and TRBJ2-5, with a possible D match to TRBD1 (5 bases). The V end was cut by 4 bases, the J end by 2 bases, with 17 bases between. The CDR3 contains 15 residues. Germline CDR1 and CDR2: GTSNPN and SVGIG (reference sequence). The CDR3 region is CAWKRGRTPQETQYF. DNA of the CDR3: TGTGCCTGGAAAAGGGGTCGGACCCCGCAAGAGACCCAGTACTTC.

In this sample, this clonotype turned up many times. The chain's CDR3 is CASSLAGGLTEAFF. CDR3 sequence (DNA): TGTGCCAGCAGCTTAGCGGGGGGGCTCACTGAAGCTTTCTTT. The chain employs TRBV7-9 and TRBJ1-1; the D gene is possibly TRBD1 (6 bases). Trimming removed 0 bases from V and 4 bases from J, with 9 bases in between. Germline CDR1 is SEHNR and CDR2 is FQNEAQ (reference sequence). The CDR3 spans 14 residues.

V is TRBV20-1 and J is TRBJ1-3; D gene unclear. CDR1 and CDR2 from the germline V gene are DFQATT and SNEGSKA (reference sequence). The V and J ends lost 0 bases and 1 base respectively, with 13 bases between them. The CDR3 is made up of 16 amino acids. CDR3 nucleotides: TGCAGTGCTAGAGATTCCCCGGAGGTTTCTGGAAACACCATATATTTT. Protein: CSARDSPEVSGNTIYF.

This clonotype was counted ten times or more. The rearrangement links TRBV5-1 to TRBJ2-1; no definite D call. V was trimmed by 0 bases and J by 7 bases, leaving 5 bases between them. Looked up from germline, CDR1 is SGHRS and CDR2 is YFSETQ. The CDR3 runs 12 residues. CDR3 loop: CASSLDLNEQFF. Written as DNA, the CDR3 is TGCGCCAGCAGCTTGGACCTGAATGAGCAGTTCTTC.

This clonotype was detected ten times or more. The chain uses TRBV27 and TRBJ2-5, with 12 bases identical to TRBD2. In germline, CDR1 is MNHEY, CDR2 SMNVEV (reference sequence). The CDR3 is made up of 15 amino acids. With V trimmed by 4 bases and J by 3 bases, 3 bases remained unmatched. CDR3 DNA sequence: TGTGCCAGCAGTTCTAGCGGGAGGGCCGAAGAGACCCAGTACTTC. This gives the protein CASSSSGRAEETQYF.

This clonotype came up many times. This chain joins TRBV25-1 and TRBJ1-1; D ambiguous. This CDR3 has 13 amino acids. Trimming stripped 4 bases from V and 5 bases from J, with 11 bases between. The germline CDR1 and CDR2 sequences are MGHDK and SYGVNS. In DNA form, the CDR3 reads TGTGCCAGCAGTGGGACGTCCCGAACTGAAGCTTTCTTT. This gives the protein CASSGTSRTEAFF.

This clonotype has a count of ten or more. The chain employs TRBV27 and TRBJ1-5; D is unresolved. Per germline, CDR1 MNHEY and CDR2 SMNVEV (reference sequence). This CDR3 has 13 amino acids. V was pared by 6 bases and J by 3 bases, with 9 bases between. The CDR3 loop is CASRGWNNQPQHF. In DNA, the CDR3 is TGTGCCAGCAGGGGATGGAACAATCAGCCCCAGCATTTT.

V gene TRBV11-2 combines with J gene TRBJ1-2; TRBD1 matches 8 bases. Germline V gives CDR1 SGHAT, CDR2 FQNNGV. V trimming: 5 bases; J trimming: 7 bases; junction bases outside the gene matches: 15. The CDR3 is made up of 16 amino acids. CDR3 region: CASSEWTGILTGGYTF. CDR3 bases: TGTGCCAGCAGCGAATGGACAGGGATCTTAACCGGTGGCTACACCTTC.

This clonotype was seen a handful of times. The chain links TRBV6-1 to TRBJ2-1; tentative D call: TRBD2 (7 bases). The CDR3 length is 15 residues. Germline CDR1 and CDR2: MNHNS and SASEGT. The V gene lost 7 bases and the J gene lost 8 bases, with 21 bases spanning the gap. CDR3 in amino acids: CASKGGAGVIYEQFF. CDR3 DNA: TGTGCCAGCAAAGGGGGGGCTGGCGTAATATATGAGCAGTTCTTC.

This clonotype was counted at least ten times. The chain has TRBV28 and TRBJ2-4, with D unclear. Trimming shortened V by 5 bases and J by 0 bases, and 14 bases separated the two germline ends. This CDR3 region has 16 residues. Germline V gives CDR1 MDHEN, CDR2 SYDVKM. Here the CDR3 reads CASSLPGAAAKNIQYF. Written as DNA, the CDR3 is TGTGCCAGCAGTCTACCCGGCGCGGCAGCCAAAAACATTCAGTACTTC.

There are many counts of this clonotype. The genes are TRBV6-2 or TRBV6-3 and TRBJ2-6; D is perhaps TRBD1 or TRBD2 (5 bases each). Germline V gene data show CDR1 as MNHEY and CDR2 as SVGEGT. V lost 3 bases and J 0 bases, leaving 15 bases between the germline ends. The CDR3 length is 18 residues. CDR3 bases: TGTGCCAGCAGTTATAGACGGGACCCAGGCTCTGGGGCCAACGTCCTGACTTTC. It is translated as CASSYRRDPGSGANVLTF.

The rearrangement links TRBV28 to TRBJ1-5; a weak D match, TRBD1 (5 bases). V dropped 3 bases and J dropped 0 bases, with 12 bases sitting between them. Germline CDR1 MDHEN, CDR2 SYDVKM. CDR3 length: 16 residues. The CDR3 protein is CASSFLTAYSNQPQHF. DNA for the CDR3: TGTGCCAGCAGTTTTTTGACAGCTTATAGCAATCAGCCCCAGCATTTT.

This clonotype has only a few counts. The rearrangement uses TRBV28 and TRBJ2-7, with D tentatively TRBD2 (5 bases). The CDR3 has 14 residues. V shed 3 bases and J shed 6 bases, with 15 bases lying between them. Per the germline V gene, CDR1 is MDHEN and CDR2 is SYDVKM. CDR3 loop: CASSFEGVGVEQYF. In DNA, the CDR3 is TGTGCCAGCAGTTTTGAGGGAGTAGGTGTCGAGCAGTACTTC. The complete variable domain, with remaining parts taken from reference TRBV28 and TRBJ2-7, reads DVKVTQSSRYLVKRTGEKVFLECVQDMDHENMFWYRQDPGLGLRLIYFSYDVKMKEKGDIPEGYSVSREKKERFSLILESASTNQTSMYLCASSFEGVGVEQYFGPGTRLTVT.

This clonotype has a handful of counts. V usage is TRBV5-1 and J usage is TRBJ2-5, with D uncertain. Trimming shortened V by 4 bases and J by 6 bases, and 13 bases separated the two germline ends. The CDR3 is made up of 13 amino acids. Germline CDR1 and CDR2: SGHRS and YFSETQ. CDR3 in DNA: TGCGCCAGCAGCAGCAGGCCCCTACAGACCCAGTACTTC. This encodes CASSSRPLQTQYF. The entire variable domain, with the rest obtained from reference TRBV5-1 and TRBJ2-5, is as follows: KAGVTQTPRYLIKTRGQQVTLSCSPISGHRSVSWYQQTPGQGLQFLFEYFSETQRNKGNFPGRFSGRQFSNSRSEMNVSTLELGDSALYLCASSSRPLQTQYFGPGTRLLVL.

There are many counts of this clonotype. The V and J genes are TRBV29-1 and TRBJ1-2; D perhaps matches TRBD1 (6 bases). The V and J ends lost 4 bases and 2 bases respectively, with 11 bases between them. In germline, CDR1 is SQVTM, CDR2 ANQGSEA. This CDR3 has 13 residues. CDR3 residues: CSVVGARNYGYTF. Here the CDR3 DNA reads TGCAGCGTTGTGGGGGCGAGAAACTATGGCTACACCTTC.

This clonotype was recorded many times. The gene calls are TRBV28 and TRBJ1-5; D perhaps matches TRBD1 (5 bases). Germline CDR1 and CDR2: MDHEN and SYDVKM. V was clipped by 6 bases and J by 4 bases, with 16 bases between them. This CDR3 is built from 15 residues. CDR3 coding DNA: TGTGCCAGCAGATTGGGCGACAGAGGTAATCAGCCCCAGCATTTT. This gives the protein CASRLGDRGNQPQHF.

This chain connects TRBV13 to TRBJ2-5, with TRBD1 matching over 11 bases. The ends lost 5 bases at V and 5 bases at J; junction bases unmatched: 10. The length of the CDR3 is 16 residues. The germline CDR1 and CDR2 sequences are PRHDT and FYEKMQ (reference sequence). Written as DNA, the CDR3 is TGTGCCAGCAGCCTACACGGGACAGGGGGGTCGGAGACCCAGTACTTC. As protein: CASSLHGTGGSETQYF.

This clonotype showed up just once. The chain is built from TRBV20-1 and TRBJ2-1; D gene unclear. The CDR3 runs 17 residues. CDR1 is DFQATT and CDR2 is SNEGSKA in the germline V gene (reference sequence). The V end was cut by 4 bases, the J end by 0 bases, with 19 bases between. The CDR3 nucleotides are TGCAGTGCTATCGGTCCTACGGCGACAAGCTCCTACAATGAGCAGTTCTTC. It is translated as CSAIGPTATSSYNEQFF.

This clonotype has more than one count but fewer than ten. CDR3 DNA: TGTGCCACCAGTGTCAGGACTAGCTCGGATTTAGATACGCAGTATTTT. Translating it yields CATSVRTSSDLDTQYF. The gene calls are TRBV24-1 and TRBJ2-3, with 8 bases identical to TRBD2. Germline lookup yields CDR1 KGHDR and CDR2 SFDVKD. The CDR3 consists of 16 residues. With 5 bases clipped from V and 5 bases from J, the junction kept 11 bases outside the gene matches.

This clonotype was observed many times. The chain employs TRBV27 and TRBJ1-5; 10 positions match TRBD1. Trimming removed 2 bases from V and 6 bases from J; junction bases left unmatched: 4. Germline CDR1 MNHEY, CDR2 SMNVEV (reference sequence). CDR3 length: 15 amino acids. CDR3 protein: CASSLRTGGSQPQHF. The CDR3 DNA sequence: TGTGCCAGCAGTTTAAGGACAGGGGGAAGTCAGCCCCAGCATTTT.

This rearrangement joins TRBV5-6 to TRBJ1-6, with D unclear. Germline V CDR1 and CDR2: SGHDT, YYEEEE. The CDR3 is made up of 15 amino acids. The V end lost 0 bases, the J end lost 6 bases, and 10 bases lay between the germline ends. The chain's CDR3 is CASSLVGKRNSPLHF. The DNA for the CDR3 is TGTGCCAGCAGCTTGGTGGGGAAACGTAATTCACCCCTCCACTTT.

This clonotype was counted ten times or more. J is TRBJ2-2 and V is TRBV2; no reliable D call. CDR1 and CDR2 from the germline V gene are SNHLY and FYNNEI. The CDR3 spans 15 residues. V lost 3 bases and J lost 4, with 12 bases in between. The CDR3 loop is CASSDVPIPTGELFF. The CDR3 DNA follows: TGTGCCAGCAGTGATGTCCCCATCCCCACCGGGGAGCTGTTTTTT.